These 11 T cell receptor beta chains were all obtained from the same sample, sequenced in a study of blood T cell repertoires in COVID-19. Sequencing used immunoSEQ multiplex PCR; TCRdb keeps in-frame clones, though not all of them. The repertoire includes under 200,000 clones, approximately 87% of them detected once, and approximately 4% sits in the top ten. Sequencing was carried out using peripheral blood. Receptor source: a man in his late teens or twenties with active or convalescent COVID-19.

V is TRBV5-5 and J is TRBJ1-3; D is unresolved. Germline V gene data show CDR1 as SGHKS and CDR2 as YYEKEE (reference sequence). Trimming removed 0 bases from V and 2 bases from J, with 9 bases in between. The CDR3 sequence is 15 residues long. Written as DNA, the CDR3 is TGTGCCAGCAGCTTGGCCGCGGGTACTGGAAACACCATATATTTT. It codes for CASSLAAGTGNTIYF.

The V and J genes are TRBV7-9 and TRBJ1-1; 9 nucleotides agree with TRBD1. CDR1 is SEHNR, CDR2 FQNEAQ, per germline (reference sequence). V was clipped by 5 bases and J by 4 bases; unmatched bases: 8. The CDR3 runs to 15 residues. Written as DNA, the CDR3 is TGTGCCAGCAGCGCGATGGACAGGGGTTCCACTGAAGCTTTCTTT. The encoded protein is CASSAMDRGSTEAFF.

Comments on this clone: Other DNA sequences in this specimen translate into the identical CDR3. The CDR3 is CASSSGETQYF. DNA for the CDR3: TGTGCCAGCAGTTCGGGGGAGACCCAGTACTTC. The chain couples TRBV12-3 or TRBV12-4 to TRBJ2-5; TRBD2 might be the D (5 bases). The length of the CDR3 is 11 residues. V lost 4 bases, J lost 5 bases, and 5 bases lay in between.

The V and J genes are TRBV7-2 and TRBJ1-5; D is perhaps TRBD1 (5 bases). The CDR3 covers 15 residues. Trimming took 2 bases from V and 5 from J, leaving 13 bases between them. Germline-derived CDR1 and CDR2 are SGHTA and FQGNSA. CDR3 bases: TGTGCCAGCAGCTTACAGGGTGTGGGCTATCAGCCCCAGCATTTT. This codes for CASSLQGVGYQPQHF. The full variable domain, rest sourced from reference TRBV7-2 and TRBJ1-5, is GAGVSQSPSNKVTEKGKDVELRCDPISGHTALYWYRQSLGQGLEFLIYFQGNSAPDKSGLPSDRFSAERTGGSVSTLTIQRTQQEDSAVYLCASSLQGVGYQPQHFGDGTRLSIL.

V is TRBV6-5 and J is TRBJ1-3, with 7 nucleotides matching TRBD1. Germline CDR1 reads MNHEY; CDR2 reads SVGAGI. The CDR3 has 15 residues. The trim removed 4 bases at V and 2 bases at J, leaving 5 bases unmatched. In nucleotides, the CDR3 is TGTGCCAGCAGTTTCGGGACAGACCCTGGAAACACCATATATTTT. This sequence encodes CASSFGTDPGNTIYF.

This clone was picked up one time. DNA for the CDR3: TGTGCCAGCAGCTTGGGACCGGAGGGCAATCAGCCCCAGCATTTT. Its protein product is CASSLGPEGNQPQHF. The V and J genes are TRBV5-8 and TRBJ1-5; no clear D. Germline loops: CDR1 SGHTS, CDR2 YDEGEE. V was cut by 0 bases and J by 2 bases, with 9 bases left in between. CDR3 size: 15 residues.

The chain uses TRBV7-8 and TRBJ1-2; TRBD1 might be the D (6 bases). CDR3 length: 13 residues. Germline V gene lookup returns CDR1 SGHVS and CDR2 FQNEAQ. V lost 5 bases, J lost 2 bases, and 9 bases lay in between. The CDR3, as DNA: TGTGCCAGCAGCCCCCAGGGGAACTATGGCTACACCTTC. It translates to CASSPQGNYGYTF.

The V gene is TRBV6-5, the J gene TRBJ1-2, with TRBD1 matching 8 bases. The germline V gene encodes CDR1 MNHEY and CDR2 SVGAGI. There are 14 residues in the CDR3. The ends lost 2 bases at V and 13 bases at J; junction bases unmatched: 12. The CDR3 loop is CASSYVSTGVFFTF. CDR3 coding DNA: TGTGCCAGCAGTTACGTGTCGACAGGGGTCTTCTTCACCTTC.

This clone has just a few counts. Written as DNA, the CDR3 is TGTGCCAGCAGCTTCTACCTACCGGGACAGGAAGAAGCTTTCTTT. Translation: CASSFYLPGQEEAFF. This chain connects TRBV7-9 to TRBJ1-1, with 8 positions matching TRBD1. Germline V gene data show CDR1 as SEHNR and CDR2 as FQNEAQ (reference sequence). V trimming: 3 bases; J trimming: 8 bases; junction bases outside the gene matches: 11. This CDR3 spans 15 amino acids.

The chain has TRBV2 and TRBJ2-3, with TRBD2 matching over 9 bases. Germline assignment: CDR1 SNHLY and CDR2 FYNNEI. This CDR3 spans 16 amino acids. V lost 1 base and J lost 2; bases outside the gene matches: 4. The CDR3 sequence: CASSEEAGGNTDTQYF. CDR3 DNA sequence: TGTGCCAGCAGTGAAGAAGCGGGAGGAAACACAGATACGCAGTATTTT.

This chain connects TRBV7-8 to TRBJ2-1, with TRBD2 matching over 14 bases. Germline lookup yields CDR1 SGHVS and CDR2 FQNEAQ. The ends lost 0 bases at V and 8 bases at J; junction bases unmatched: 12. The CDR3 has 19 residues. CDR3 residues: CASSLASTLRLAGGDEQFF. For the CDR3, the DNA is TGTGCCAGCAGCTTAGCGTCAACCCTTCGACTAGCGGGGGGGGATGAGCAGTTCTTC.